This T cell receptor beta chain was recorded in a study of T cell changes during pregnancy in multiple sclerosis. Using immunoSEQ multiplex PCR, the repertoire was profiled, and TCRdb retains in-frame clones only, with some absent. The data contain tens of thousands of clones, about 92% of them singletons. The germline V gene has CDR1 SGHRS and CDR2 YFSETQ. The V and J ends lost 4 bases and 3 bases respectively, with 12 bases between them. This CDR3 region has 14 residues. This chain uses TRBV5-1 with TRBJ2-3, with D perhaps matching TRBD2 (5 bases). The sample here was CD8+ T cells from peripheral blood mononuclear cells, taken in the third trimester of pregnancy. This clonotype was obtained from a female donor with multiple sclerosis, enrolled in a pregnancy study. Here the CDR3 DNA reads TGCGCCAGCAGCGAGTCCCCGGGGACAGATACGCAGTATTTT. Encoded protein: CASSESPGTDTQYF.